The present entry profiles one T cell receptor (beta chain) with its context. Antigen specificity is unknown. Carried by the TCR beta cDNA libraries were unique molecular identifiers. TCRdb called the PCR reads again in MiXCR, with one record for every CDR3 protein. The repertoire has hundreds of thousands of distinct CDR3 sequences, about a third of them found once; the top ten carry roughly 13%. The source of the sample is a study of post-analysis software for immune sequencing data. Looking at the study overall: Multiple sclerosis in the patients followed relapsing-remitting, secondary progressive and progressive-relapsing courses.

Trimming removed 2 bases from V and 2 bases from J, with 6 bases in between. The germline V gene has CDR1 SNHLY and CDR2 FYNNEI. The CDR3 consists of 13 residues. Study outcomes and limitations: Among five TRBV segments more frequent in patients than controls were TRBV5-6, TRBV5-1 and TRBV20-1.

The chain combines TRBV2 with TRBJ1-2; perhaps TRBD1 as D (5 bases). This receptor was identified in a girl between 5 and 17 years old with multiple sclerosis. What was sequenced was blood. The CDR3 is CASSEKGNYGYTF. DNA for the CDR3: TGTGCCAGCAGTGAAAAGGGGAACTATGGCTACACCTTC. Full variable domain (remainder filled in from reference TRBV2 and TRBJ1-2): EPEVTQTPSHQVTQMGQEVILRCVPISNHLYFYWYRQILGQKVEFLVSFYNNEISEKSEIFDDQFSVERPDGSNFTLKIRSTKLEDSAMYFCASSEKGNYGYTFGSGTRLTVV.